The 17 T cell receptor beta chains presented below share a single source sample, sequenced in a study of T-cell memory formation after mild COVID-19. TCRdb processed the 5' RACE reads anew with MiXCR; each CDR3 protein has one entry. This sample has over 450,000 distinct CDR3 sequences, with roughly 22% found just once. The sample taken for sequencing was PBMCs or a T cell subset sorted from them (not recorded which). These receptor sequences come from an adult woman who had mild COVID-19 (a few samples of this study predate the infection). Cell type and time point are not known.

A few counts support this clonotype. The chain joins TRBV5-1 to TRBJ2-2, with 7 bases that match TRBD2. Trimming at V came to 6 bases and at J to 1 base, leaving 3 bases not matched to a gene. The CDR3 is 14 amino acids. The germline gives CDR1 SGHRS, CDR2 YFSETQ. CDR3 nucleotides: TGCGCCAGCACCGGCGGGGGGAACACCGGGGAGCTGTTTTTT. Protein: CASTGGGNTGELFF.

This clonotype has more than one count but fewer than ten. V is TRBV24-1 and J is TRBJ2-2; TRBD2 might be the D (5 bases). The germline V gene encodes CDR1 KGHDR and CDR2 SFDVKD. Trimming removed 7 bases at V and 6 bases at J, with 11 bases between. The CDR3 is made up of 13 amino acids. The CDR3 reads CATREARAGELFF. CDR3 in DNA: TGTGCCACCAGAGAAGCGCGGGCCGGGGAGCTGTTTTTT.

This clonotype has only a few counts. CDR3 DNA: TGTGCCAGTAGTATTTTCCATCTGGACAGGGGAGGGAACACTGAAGCTTTCTTT. Translation gives CASSIFHLDRGGNTEAFF. The rearrangement joins TRBV19 to TRBJ1-1, with 9 bases lining up with TRBD1. J gave up 1 base and V 3 bases, and 12 bases lay outside the gene matches. The length of the CDR3 is 18 residues. The germline CDR1 and CDR2 sequences are LNHDA and SQIVND (reference sequence).

This chain joins TRBV10-3 and TRBJ1-1; 7 bases align to TRBD1. The CDR3 contains 13 residues. Germline assignment: CDR1 ENHRY and CDR2 SYGVKD. Germline trimming cut 6 bases from V and 1 base from J; bases unmatched to any gene: 2. CDR3 in amino acids: CAIRGDRNTEAFF. The DNA of the CDR3 is TGTGCCATCAGGGGGGACAGGAACACTGAAGCTTTCTTT.

V usage is TRBV10-3 and J usage is TRBJ2-7; 11 bases align to TRBD1. Per germline, CDR1 ENHRY and CDR2 SYGVKD. CDR3 length: 17 residues. V lost 3 bases and J lost 1; bases outside the gene matches: 8. CDR3 region: CAISDSTGTGGSYEQYF. The CDR3 DNA follows: TGTGCCATCAGTGATTCCACCGGGACAGGGGGATCCTACGAGCAGTACTTC.

J is TRBJ2-3 and V is TRBV7-2; 7 bases are a match to TRBD2. Unmatched junction bases numbered 11, after V lost 11 bases and J lost 6 bases. Per the germline V gene, CDR1 is SGHTA and CDR2 is FQGNSA. The length of the CDR3 is 13 residues. For the CDR3, the DNA is TGTGCCGGGAGGGGATCAACCAACGATACGCAGTATTTT. Its protein is CAGRGSTNDTQYF.

This clonotype was seen a few times. This chain connects TRBV7-6 to TRBJ2-1; 8 bases agree with TRBD2. The CDR3 has 15 amino acids. Per germline, CDR1 SGHVS and CDR2 FNYEAQ. J was trimmed by 6 bases and V by 2 bases; bases with no gene match: 6. Here the CDR3 reads CASSLPGLGINEQFF. CDR3 DNA: TGTGCCAGCAGCTTACCGGGACTAGGGATCAATGAGCAGTTCTTC.

V and J are TRBV20-1 and TRBJ2-3; no clear D. Trimming shortened V by 3 bases and J by 5 bases, and 9 bases separated the two germline ends. The CDR3 is made up of 12 amino acids. Germline V gene data show CDR1 as DFQATT and CDR2 as SNEGSKA (reference sequence). The CDR3 DNA is TGCAGTGCTAGGTTGATGGGAGATACGCAGTATTTT. Its protein product is CSARLMGDTQYF.

The rearrangement uses TRBV30 and TRBJ1-4; 9 bases match TRBD1. J lost 8 bases, V lost 5 bases, and 6 bases had no gene match. The CDR3 runs 13 residues. Germline V lookup: CDR1 GTSNPN, CDR2 SVGIG (reference sequence). The CDR3 reads CAWGDREDEKLFF. In nucleotides, the CDR3 is TGTGCCTGGGGGGACAGGGAGGACGAAAAACTGTTTTTT. Based on the CDR3 plus reference TRBV30 and TRBJ1-4, the full variable domain is SQTIHQWPATLVQPVGSPLSLECTVEGTSNPNLYWYRQAAGRGLQLLFYSVGIGQISSEVPQNLSASRPQDRQFILSSKKLLLSDSGFYLCAWGDREDEKLFFGSGTQLSVL.

This chain joins TRBV24-1 and TRBJ2-3; TRBD2 matches 13 bases. Germline V gene sequence: CDR1 KGHDR, CDR2 SFDVKD. V shed 3 bases and J 0 bases; nucleotides not matched to a gene: 2. The CDR3 is made up of 17 amino acids. The chain's CDR3 is CATSDKGLAGSTDTQYF. DNA of the CDR3: TGTGCCACCAGTGATAAGGGACTAGCGGGGAGCACAGATACGCAGTATTTT.

This chain links TRBV10-3 with TRBJ2-3; unclear D gene. Deletions cut 3 bases from V and 4 bases from J, with 17 bases between. CDR1 is ENHRY and CDR2 is SYGVKD in the germline V gene. The CDR3 is 16 residues long. CDR3 DNA: TGTGCCATCAGTGAAGGTTCAGCCTTTGGGTCAGATACGCAGTATTTT. Translation: CAISEGSAFGSDTQYF.

The sample holds a few counts of this clonotype. CDR3 sequence reads: CASSLMPTPQEQYF. CDR3 bases: TGCGCCAGCAGCTTGATGCCCACCCCCCAAGAGCAGTACTTC. This chain uses TRBV5-1 with TRBJ2-7; D is unresolved. This CDR3 is 14 amino acids long. The V and J ends lost 1 base and 7 bases respectively, with 15 bases between them. Germline values: CDR1 SGHRS, CDR2 YFSETQ.

This chain connects TRBV11-2 to TRBJ1-2; D gene unclear. CDR1 is SGHAT, CDR2 FQNNGV, per germline. With 2 bases removed from V and 2 bases from J, the gap between germline ends came to 15 bases. This CDR3 comprises 16 residues. CDR3 sequence reads: CASSLSPTDSNYGYTF. For the CDR3, the DNA is TGTGCCAGCAGCTTATCTCCTACAGATAGCAACTATGGCTACACCTTC.

The chain employs TRBV27 and TRBJ1-5, with 7 bases that match TRBD1. V was clipped by 0 bases and J by 5 bases; unmatched bases: 4. The germline gives CDR1 MNHEY, CDR2 SMNVEV (reference sequence). This CDR3 spans 15 amino acids. For the CDR3, the DNA is TGTGCCAGCAGTTTATCCGGAGGGGGCTATCAGCCCCAGCATTTT. Translation gives CASSLSGGGYQPQHF.

The rearrangement uses TRBV7-9 and TRBJ2-3; D is possibly TRBD2 (5 bases). Trimming took 3 bases from V and 5 from J, leaving 12 bases between them. CDR1 and CDR2 (germline): SEHNR, FQNEAQ (reference sequence). The CDR3 covers 14 residues. The CDR3 sequence is CASSFLRGKDTQYF. CDR3 coding DNA: TGTGCCAGCAGCTTTCTTAGAGGGAAAGATACGCAGTATTTT. Using reference TRBV7-9 and TRBJ2-3 for the parts outside the CDR3, the full variable domain is DTGVSQNPRHKITKRGQNVTFRCDPISEHNRLYWYRQTLGQGPEFLTYFQNEAQLEKSRLLSDRFSAERPKGSFSTLEIQRTEQGDSAMYLCASSFLRGKDTQYFGPGTRLTVL.

The chain couples TRBV7-6 to TRBJ2-5; no clear D gene. The germline CDR1 and CDR2 sequences are SGHVS and FNYEAQ. Trimming cost V 0 bases and J 4 bases, with 18 bases left between them. There are 17 residues in the CDR3. Here the CDR3 DNA reads TGTGCCAGCAGCTTAGCGTCCATTGAGCTACCAGGAGAGACCCAGTACTTC. It translates to CASSLASIELPGETQYF.

There are a few counts of this clonotype. This sequence joins TRBV7-9 and TRBJ2-1; 8 bases are a match to TRBD1. V lost 5 bases, J lost 1 base, and 7 bases stayed unmatched. Per the germline V gene, CDR1 is SEHNR and CDR2 is FQNEAQ (reference sequence). The CDR3 length is 16 residues. CDR3: CASSNPTGVSYNEQFF. In nucleotides, the CDR3 is TGTGCCAGCAGCAACCCGACAGGGGTGTCCTACAATGAGCAGTTCTTC.